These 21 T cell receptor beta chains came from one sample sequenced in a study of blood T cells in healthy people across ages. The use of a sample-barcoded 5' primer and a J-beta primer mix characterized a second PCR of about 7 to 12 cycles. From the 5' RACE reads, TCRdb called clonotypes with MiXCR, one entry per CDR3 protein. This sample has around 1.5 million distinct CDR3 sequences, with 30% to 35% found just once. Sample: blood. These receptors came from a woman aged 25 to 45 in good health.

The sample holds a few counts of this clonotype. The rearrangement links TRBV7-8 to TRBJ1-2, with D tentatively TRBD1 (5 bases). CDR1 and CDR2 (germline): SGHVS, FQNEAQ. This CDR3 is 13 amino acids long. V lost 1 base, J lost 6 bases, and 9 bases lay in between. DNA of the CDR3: TGTGCCAGCAGCTTAGGCAGGGCGAATGGCTACACCTTC. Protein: CASSLGRANGYTF.

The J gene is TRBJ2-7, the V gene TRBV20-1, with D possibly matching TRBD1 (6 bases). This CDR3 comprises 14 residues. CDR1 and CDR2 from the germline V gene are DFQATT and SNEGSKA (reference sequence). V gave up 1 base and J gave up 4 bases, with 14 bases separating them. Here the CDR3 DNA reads TGCAGTGCTAGAGTCAGGGGTAAGGGGTACGAGCAGTACTTC. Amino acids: CSARVRGKGYEQYF.

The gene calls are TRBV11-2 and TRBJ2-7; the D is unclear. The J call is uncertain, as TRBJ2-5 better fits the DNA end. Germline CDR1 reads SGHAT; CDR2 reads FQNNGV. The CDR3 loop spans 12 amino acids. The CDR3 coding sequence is TGTGCCAGCATAGGGAAAGGGCGGACCCAGTACTTC. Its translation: CASIGKGRTQYF.

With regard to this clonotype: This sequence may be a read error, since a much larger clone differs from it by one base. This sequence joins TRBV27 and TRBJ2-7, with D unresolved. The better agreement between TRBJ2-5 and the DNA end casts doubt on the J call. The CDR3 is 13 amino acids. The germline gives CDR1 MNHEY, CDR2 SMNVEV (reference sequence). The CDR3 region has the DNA TGTGCCAGCAGGCATGATGATGGTGAGACCCAGTACTTC. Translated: CASRHDDGETQYF.

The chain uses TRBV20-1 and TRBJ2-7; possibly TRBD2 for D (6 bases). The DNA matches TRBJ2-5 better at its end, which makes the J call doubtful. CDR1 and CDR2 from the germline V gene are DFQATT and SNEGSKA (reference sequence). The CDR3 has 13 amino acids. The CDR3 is CSALGGGGETQYF. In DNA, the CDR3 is TGCAGTGCTTTGGGGGGTGGCGGGGAGACCCAGTACTTC.

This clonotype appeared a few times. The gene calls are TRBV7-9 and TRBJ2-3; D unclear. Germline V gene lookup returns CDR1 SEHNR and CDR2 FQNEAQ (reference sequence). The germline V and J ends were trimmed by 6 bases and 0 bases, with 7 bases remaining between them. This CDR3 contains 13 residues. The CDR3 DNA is TGTGCCAGCAGGTATACTAGCACAGATACGCAGTATTTT. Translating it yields CASRYTSTDTQYF. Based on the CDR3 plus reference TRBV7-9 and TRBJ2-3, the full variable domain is DTGVSQNPRHKITKRGQNVTFRCDPISEHNRLYWYRQTLGQGPEFLTYFQNEAQLEKSRLLSDRFSAERPKGSFSTLEIQRTEQGDSAMYLCASRYTSTDTQYFGPGTRLTVL.

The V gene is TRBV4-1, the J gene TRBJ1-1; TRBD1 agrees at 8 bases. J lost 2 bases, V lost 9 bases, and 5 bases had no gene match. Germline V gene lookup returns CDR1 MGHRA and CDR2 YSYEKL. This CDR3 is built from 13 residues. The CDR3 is CASATGDNTEAFF. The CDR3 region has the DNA TGCGCCAGTGCGACAGGGGATAACACTGAAGCTTTCTTT.

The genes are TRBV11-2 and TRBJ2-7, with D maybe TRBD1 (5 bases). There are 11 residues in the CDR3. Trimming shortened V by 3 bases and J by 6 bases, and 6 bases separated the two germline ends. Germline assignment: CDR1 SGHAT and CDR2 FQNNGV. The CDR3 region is CASSFRVEQYF. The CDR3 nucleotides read TGTGCCAGCAGCTTCAGGGTCGAGCAGTACTTC.

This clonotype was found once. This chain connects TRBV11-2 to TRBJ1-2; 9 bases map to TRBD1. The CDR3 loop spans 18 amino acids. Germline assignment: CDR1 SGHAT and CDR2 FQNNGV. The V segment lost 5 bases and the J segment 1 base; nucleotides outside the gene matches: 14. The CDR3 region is CASSAAPQGAQVNYGYTF. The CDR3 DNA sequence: TGTGCCAGCAGCGCAGCTCCACAGGGGGCCCAAGTTAACTATGGCTACACCTTC.

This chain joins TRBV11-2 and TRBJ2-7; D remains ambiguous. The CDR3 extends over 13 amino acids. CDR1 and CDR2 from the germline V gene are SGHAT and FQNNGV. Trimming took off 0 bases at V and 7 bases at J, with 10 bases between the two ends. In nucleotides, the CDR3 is TGTGCCAGCAGCTTAGATAGAACCGGGGAGCAGTACTTC. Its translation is CASSLDRTGEQYF.

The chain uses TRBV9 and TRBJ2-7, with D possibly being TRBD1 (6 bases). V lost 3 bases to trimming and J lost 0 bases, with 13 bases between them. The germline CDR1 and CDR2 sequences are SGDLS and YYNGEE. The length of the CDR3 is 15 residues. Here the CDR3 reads CASSASRDNSYEQYF. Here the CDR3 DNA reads TGTGCCAGCAGCGCATCCCGGGACAACTCCTACGAGCAGTACTTC.

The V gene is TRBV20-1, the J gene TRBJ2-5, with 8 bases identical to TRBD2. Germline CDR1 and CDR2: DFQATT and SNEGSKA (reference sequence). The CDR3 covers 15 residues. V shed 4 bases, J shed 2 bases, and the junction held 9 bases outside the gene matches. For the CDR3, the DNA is TGCAGTGCTACCAACCCAGCGGGGGCACAAGAGACCCAGTACTTC. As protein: CSATNPAGAQETQYF.

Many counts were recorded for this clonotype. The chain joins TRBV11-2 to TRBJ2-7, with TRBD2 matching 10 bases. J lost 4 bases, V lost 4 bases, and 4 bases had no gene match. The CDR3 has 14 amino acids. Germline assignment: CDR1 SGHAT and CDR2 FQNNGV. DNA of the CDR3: TGTGCCAGCAGCTCCCCGACTAGCGGGTACGAGCAGTACTTC. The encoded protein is CASSSPTSGYEQYF.

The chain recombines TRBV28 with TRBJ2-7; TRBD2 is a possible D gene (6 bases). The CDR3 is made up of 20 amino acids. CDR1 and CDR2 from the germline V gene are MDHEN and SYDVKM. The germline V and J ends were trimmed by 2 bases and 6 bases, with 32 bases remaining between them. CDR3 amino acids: CASSLVRGYSPNSEWGEQYF. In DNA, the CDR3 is TGTGCCAGCAGTTTAGTGCGGGGCTATTCTCCCAACAGTGAATGGGGCGAGCAGTACTTC.

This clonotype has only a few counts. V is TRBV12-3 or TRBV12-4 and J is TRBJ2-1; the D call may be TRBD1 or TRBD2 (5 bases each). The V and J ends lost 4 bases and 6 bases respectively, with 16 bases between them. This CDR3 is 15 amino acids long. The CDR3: CASSSGTTIGNEQFF. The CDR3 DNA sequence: TGTGCCAGCAGTTCGGGGACCACTATAGGCAATGAGCAGTTCTTC.

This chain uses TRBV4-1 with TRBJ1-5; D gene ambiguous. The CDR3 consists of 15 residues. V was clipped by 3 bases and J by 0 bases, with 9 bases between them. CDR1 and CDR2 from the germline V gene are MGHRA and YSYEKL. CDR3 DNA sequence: TGCGCCAGCAGCCATTCAAGGGATAGCAATCAGCCCCAGCATTTT. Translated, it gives CASSHSRDSNQPQHF.

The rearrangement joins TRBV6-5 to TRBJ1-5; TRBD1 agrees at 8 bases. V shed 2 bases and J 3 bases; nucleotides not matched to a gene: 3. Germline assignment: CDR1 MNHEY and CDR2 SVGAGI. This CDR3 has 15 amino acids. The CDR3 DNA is TGTGCCAGCAGTTACGGGACAGGCATCAATCAGCCCCAGCATTTT. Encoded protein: CASSYGTGINQPQHF.

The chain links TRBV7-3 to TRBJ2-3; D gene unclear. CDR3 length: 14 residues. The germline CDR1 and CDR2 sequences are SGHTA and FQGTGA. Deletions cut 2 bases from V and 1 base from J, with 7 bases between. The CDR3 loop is CASSLAHGTDTQYF. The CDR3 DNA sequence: TGTGCCAGCAGCTTAGCTCACGGCACAGATACGCAGTATTTT.

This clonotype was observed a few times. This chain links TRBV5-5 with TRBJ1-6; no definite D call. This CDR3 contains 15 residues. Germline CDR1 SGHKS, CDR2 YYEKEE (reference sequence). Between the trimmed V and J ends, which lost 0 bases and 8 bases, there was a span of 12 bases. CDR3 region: CASSLVEGRHSPLHF. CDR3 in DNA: TGTGCCAGCAGCTTGGTAGAAGGGAGGCATTCACCCCTCCACTTT.

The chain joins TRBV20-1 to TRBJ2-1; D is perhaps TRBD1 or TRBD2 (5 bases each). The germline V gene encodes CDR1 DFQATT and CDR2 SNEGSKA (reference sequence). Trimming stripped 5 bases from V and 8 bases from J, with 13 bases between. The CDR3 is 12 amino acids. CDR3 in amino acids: CSAGDRDYEQFF. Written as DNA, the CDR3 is TGCAGTGCTGGGGACCGCGACTATGAGCAGTTCTTC.

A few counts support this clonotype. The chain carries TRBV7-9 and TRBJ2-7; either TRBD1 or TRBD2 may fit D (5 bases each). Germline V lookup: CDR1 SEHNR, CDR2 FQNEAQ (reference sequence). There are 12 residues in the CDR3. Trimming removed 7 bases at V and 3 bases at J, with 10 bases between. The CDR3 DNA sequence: TGTGCCAGCACCGGGGCGTTCTACGAGCAGTACTTC. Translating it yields CASTGAFYEQYF.